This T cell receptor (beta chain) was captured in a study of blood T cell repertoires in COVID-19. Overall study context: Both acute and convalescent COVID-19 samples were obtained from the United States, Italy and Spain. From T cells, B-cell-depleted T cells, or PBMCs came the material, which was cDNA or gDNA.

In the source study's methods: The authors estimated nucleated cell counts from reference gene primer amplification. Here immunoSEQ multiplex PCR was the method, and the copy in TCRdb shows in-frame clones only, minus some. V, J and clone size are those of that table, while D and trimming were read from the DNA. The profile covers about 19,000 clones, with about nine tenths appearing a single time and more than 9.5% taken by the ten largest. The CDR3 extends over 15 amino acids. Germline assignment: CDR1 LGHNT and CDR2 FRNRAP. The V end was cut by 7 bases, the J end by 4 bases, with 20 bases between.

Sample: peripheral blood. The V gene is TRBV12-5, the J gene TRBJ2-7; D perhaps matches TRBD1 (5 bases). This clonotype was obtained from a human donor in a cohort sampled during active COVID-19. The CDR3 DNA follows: TGTGCTAGTGCCCTACAAACAGGAAACTTATACGAGCAGTACTTC. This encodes CASALQTGNLYEQYF. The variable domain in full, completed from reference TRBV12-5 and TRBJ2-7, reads DARVTQTPRHKVTEMGQEVTMRCQPILGHNTVFWYRQTMMQGLELLAYFRNRAPLDDSGMPKDRFSAEMPDATLATLKIQPSEPRDSAVYFCASALQTGNLYEQYFGPGTRLTVT.